Listed below are T cell receptor beta chains from one sample, sequenced in a study of T cell changes during pregnancy in multiple sclerosis. This table comes from immunoSEQ multiplex PCR, and its TCRdb copy is limited to in-frame clones, with some not included. This table has tens of thousands of clones, 88% appearing once. Sequencing was performed on peripheral blood, taken in the first trimester of pregnancy. These receptors were taken from a female donor with multiple sclerosis, enrolled in a pregnancy study. Both conserved end residues are part of each CDR3. The D gene is left open where the match is weak. Only part of the rows carry a size: once, few, many, or a class if the clone is expanded.

j_call,d_call,clone_size,v_call,cdr3_aa,cdr3_nt
TRBJ1-2,.,.,TRBV5-1,CASSPRQGYGYTF,TGCGCCAGCAGCCCCCGGCAGGGCTATGGCTACACCTTC
TRBJ2-7,TRBD2,.,TRBV5-1,CASSPGLAGGNYEQYF,TGCGCCAGCAGCCCGGGACTAGCGGGAGGGAACTACGAGCAGTACTTC
TRBJ2-7,TRBD1,.,TRBV7-2,CASSLGGQATAYEQYF,TGTGCCAGCAGCTTAGGGGGACAGGCAACGGCTTACGAGCAGTACTTC
TRBJ2-1,.,.,TRBV28,CASSLRRAVYNEQFF,TGTGCCAGCAGTTTGAGGCGTGCGGTCTACAATGAGCAGTTCTTC
TRBJ2-1,TRBD2,few,TRBV29-1,CSNKRGLAGPPVSYNEQFF,TGCAGCAACAAAAGGGGACTAGCGGGCCCCCCAGTATCCTACAATGAGCAGTTCTTC
TRBJ2-5,.,.,TRBV19,CASSQGRETQYF,TGTGCCAGTAGTCAGGGGAGAGAGACCCAGTACTTC
TRBJ2-1,.,.,TRBV20-1,CSKIDMNEQFF,TGCAGTAAGATCGACATGAATGAGCAGTTCTTC
TRBJ1-2,.,many,TRBV28,CASSLIGHDYGYTF,TGTGCCAGCAGTTTAATCGGTCACGACTATGGCTACACCTTC
TRBJ1-2,.,.,TRBV19,CASSIGFRTTNYGYTF,TGTGCCAGTAGTATAGGCTTCCGCACTACTAACTATGGCTACACCTTC
TRBJ2-7,TRBD2,.,TRBV10-1,CASSEGTSGDYEQYF,TGCGCCAGCAGTGAGGGGACTAGCGGAGACTACGAGCAGTACTTC
TRBJ1-5,TRBD1,.,TRBV28,CASGTADRGNQPQHF,TGTGCCAGCGGGACCGCGGACAGGGGCAATCAGCCCCAGCATTTT
TRBJ2-1,.,.,TRBV7-9,CASSLSGGNEQFF,TGTGCCAGCAGCTTATCAGGGGGGAATGAGCAGTTCTTC
TRBJ2-2,.,.,TRBV9,CASSLTSNTGELFF,TGTGCCAGCAGCCTCACATCTAACACCGGGGAGCTGTTTTTT
TRBJ1-1,.,.,TRBV6-1,CASREQGNTEAFF,TGTGCCAGTCGCGAGCAGGGAAACACTGAAGCTTTCTTT
TRBJ2-7,.,.,TRBV11-2,CASSPRDSTYEQYF,TGTGCCAGCAGCCCCCGGGACTCCACCTACGAGCAGTACTTC
TRBJ2-7,.,.,TRBV11-2,CASSSYPLPGTAPYEQYF,TGTGCCAGCAGCTCCTACCCCCTCCCAGGGACTGCCCCCTACGAGCAGTACTTC
TRBJ1-1,.,.,TRBV29-1,CSVEGQAEAFF,TGCAGCGTTGAAGGACAGGCCGAAGCTTTCTTT
TRBJ1-5,.,.,TRBV10-3,CAISDRRGPQPQHF,TGTGCCATCAGTGATCGCCGGGGTCCTCAGCCCCAGCATTTT
TRBJ2-1,.,.,TRBV6-4,CASSDSGFGNEQFF,TGTGCCAGCAGTGACTCTGGCTTTGGCAATGAGCAGTTCTTC
TRBJ1-5,.,.,TRBV6-1,CASRPDRDQPQHF,TGTGCCAGCAGACCCGACAGAGATCAGCCCCAGCATTTT
TRBJ2-5,.,.,TRBV11-2,CASGDQGQETQYF,TGTGCCAGCGGAGACCAGGGGCAAGAGACCCAGTACTTC
TRBJ2-5,TRBD2,.,TRBV9,CASSVARTSGQETQYF,TGTGCCAGCAGCGTAGCTAGGACTAGCGGACAAGAGACCCAGTACTTC
TRBJ2-7,.,.,TRBV4-1,CASSQDVARGDYEQYF,TGCGCCAGCAGCCAAGATGTAGCCAGGGGGGACTACGAGCAGTACTTC
TRBJ2-7,.,.,TRBV9,CASSAYRTSTSYEQYF,TGTGCCAGCAGCGCCTACCGGACATCTACCTCCTACGAGCAGTACTTC
TRBJ1-2,TRBD1,.,TRBV19,CASSRAGQGYGYTF,TGTGCCAGTAGCCGTGCTGGACAGGGCTATGGCTACACCTTC
TRBJ2-2,TRBD2,.,TRBV10-3,CAMGTSGNTGELFF,TGTGCCATGGGGACTAGCGGGAACACCGGGGAGCTGTTTTTT
TRBJ2-7,TRBD1,.,TRBV19,CASSIGQGEIYEQYF,TGTGCCAGTAGTATTGGACAGGGGGAGATCTACGAGCAGTACTTC